This TCR beta chain was identified in a study of cytomegalovirus exposure and HLA in healthy donors. Study results and limitations: Most TCR sequences were seen very rarely across donors, but some public TCRs occurred in many.

A word on this clone: The target antigen is unknown.

13 Jbeta primers and 60 Vbeta primers were used for the PCR. Measured with immunoSEQ multiplex PCR; TCRdb has only the in-frame clones, and not every one. This sample's clone table lists 200,000 to 250,000 clones. CDR3 length: 13 residues. Germline CDR1 MNHNY, CDR2 SVGAGI (reference sequence). V lost 4 bases, J lost 6 bases, and 4 bases stayed unmatched. The source of this sequence is a woman aged 25 to 39 in good health and CMV-seropositive. Sequencing used PBMCs. The rearrangement joins TRBV6-6 to TRBJ1-2; 8 nucleotides align to TRBD1. The CDR3 loop reads CASSLQGDHGYTF. The CDR3 coding sequence is TGTGCCAGCAGTTTACAGGGGGACCATGGCTACACCTTC.